Listed here are 3 T cell receptor beta chains from one sample, sequenced in a study of CD8 T cells in Susac syndrome. Random hexamers served to reverse transcribe roughly 0.45 to 1 ug RNA. TCRdb re-analysed the immunoSEQ multiplex PCR reads in MiXCR, keeping a single row per CDR3 protein. Among about 300,000 distinct CDR3 sequences listed, about 89% were seen once. The sequenced material came from CD8+ T cells from PBMCs. Every receptor here comes from a human donor with multiple sclerosis.

The V and J genes are TRBV7-9 and TRBJ2-5, with 7 bases that match TRBD1. CDR3 length: 15 amino acids. With 1 base clipped from V and 2 bases from J, the junction kept 4 bases outside the gene matches. Germline values: CDR1 SEHNR, CDR2 FQNEAQ (reference sequence). The CDR3 is CASSLGNRGQETQYF. The CDR3 DNA reads as TGTGCCAGCAGCTTAGGGAACAGGGGTCAAGAGACCCAGTACTTC.

This clonotype was observed once. The rearrangement joins TRBV2 to TRBJ2-1; 13 nucleotides align to TRBD2. The CDR3 has 14 residues. The J segment lost 16 bases and the V segment lost 2 bases, leaving 8 bases of the junction unmatched. Germline V lookup: CDR1 SNHLY, CDR2 FYNNEI. The CDR3, as DNA: TGTGCCAGCAGTGAAAGTATGGGACTAGCGGGAACTTTCTTC. Translated: CASSESMGLAGTFF.

The chain links TRBV20-1 to TRBJ2-2, with a tentative D call TRBD1 (6 bases). CDR1 is DFQATT and CDR2 is SNEGSKA in the germline V gene (reference sequence). The CDR3 runs to 15 residues. V was shortened by 6 bases and J by 4 bases, with 18 bases between the two germline ends. The DNA of the CDR3 is TGCAGTGCCTCAGCATTTTCAGGGGTCACCGGGGAGCTGTTTTTT. Its translation is CSASAFSGVTGELFF.